This TCR beta chain is drawn from a study of blood T cell repertoires in COVID-19. Across the whole study: Acute-phase and convalescent COVID-19 samples originated in the United States, Italy and Spain. T cells, B-cell-depleted T cells, or PBMCs provided the cDNA or gDNA that served as material.

Only in-frame clones appear in the TCRdb table, and some are missing; sequencing was by immunoSEQ multiplex PCR. Here the sample spans 200,000 to 250,000 clones, 70% to 90% being singletons. The receptor comes from a man aged 45-60 years who had recovered from COVID-19. The sequenced sample consisted of peripheral blood.

CDR3 coding DNA: TGTGCCTGCCGACAGGGGGCCTACGAGCAGTACTTC. The encoded protein is CACRQGAYEQYF. The rearrangement links TRBV30 to TRBJ2-7; 9 bases map to TRBD1. The CDR3 has 12 residues. The ends lost 6 bases at V and 2 bases at J; junction bases unmatched: 2. Germline V gene data show CDR1 as GTSNPN and CDR2 as SVGIG (reference sequence).